Presented here are 6 T cell receptor beta chains from one specimen sequenced in a study of identical twins. Each CDR3 protein is one row after TCRdb ran MiXCR on the 5' RACE reads. The sample has 250,000 to 300,000 distinct CDR3 sequences, roughly 8.7% seen once; the top ten hold 2.5% to 3.5%. These sequences were also reported in another study, on yellow fever vaccine responses in identical twins.

Input material: CD8+ T cells sorted from blood. These receptors were taken from a woman aged 18 to 35 in good health.

V usage is TRBV6-1 and J usage is TRBJ2-7; weak D call: TRBD1 (5 bases). Trimming took 2 bases from V and 0 from J, leaving 11 bases between them. Germline V gene sequence: CDR1 MNHNS, CDR2 SASEGT. CDR3 length equals 15 residues. In DNA, the CDR3 is TGTGCCAGCAGTGAATGGGCAGGGCCCTCCTACGAGCAGTACTTC. Translation gives CASSEWAGPSYEQYF.

J is TRBJ2-7 and V is TRBV28; a possible D gene is TRBD2 (5 bases). The CDR3 spans 14 residues. Germline V CDR1 and CDR2: MDHEN, SYDVKM. V lost 3 bases to trimming and J lost 2 bases, with 11 bases between them. In nucleotides, the CDR3 is TGTGCCAGCAGTTTTGGACGGGGAACCTACGAGCAGTACTTC. It is translated as CASSFGRGTYEQYF.

V usage is TRBV20-1 and J usage is TRBJ2-7, with 8 nucleotides matching TRBD1. The CDR3 is 15 amino acids. V lost 3 bases, J lost 0 bases, and 7 bases stayed unmatched. The germline CDR1 and CDR2 sequences are DFQATT and SNEGSKA (reference sequence). CDR3 sequence: CSASNLQGGSYEQYF. In nucleotides, the CDR3 is TGCAGTGCTAGTAACCTACAGGGGGGCTCCTACGAGCAGTACTTC.

This rearrangement joins TRBV7-6 to TRBJ2-7; perhaps TRBD1 as D (6 bases). Trimming removed 4 bases at V and 3 bases at J, with 13 bases between. Per the germline V gene, CDR1 is SGHVS and CDR2 is FNYEAQ. The CDR3 is 14 amino acids. The CDR3, as DNA: TGTGCCAGCAGCTCCGGACAGCGAGACTACGAGCAGTACTTC. This codes for CASSSGQRDYEQYF.

J is TRBJ2-2 and V is TRBV12-3 or TRBV12-4; D uncertain. V shed 10 bases and J shed 6 bases, with 6 bases lying between them. The CDR3 is made up of 10 amino acids. CDR3 nucleotide sequence: TGTGCCACATTAGCCGGGGAGCTGTTTTTT. Its protein is CATLAGELFF.

This clonotype was detected many times. This chain joins TRBV12-3 or TRBV12-4 and TRBJ2-5; D is undetermined. V lost 3 bases and J 1 base, leaving 9 bases between the germline ends. This CDR3 spans 14 amino acids. The CDR3 region has the DNA TGTGCCAGCAGTTTTGGCCGGCTCCAAGAGACCCAGTACTTC. Its translation is CASSFGRLQETQYF.